One sample yielded the 8 T cell receptor beta chains listed below, sequenced in a study of T-cell memory formation after mild COVID-19. In TCRdb, the 5' RACE reads were re-called with MiXCR into one record per CDR3 protein. In the table there are 270,000 or so distinct CDR3 sequences, around 15% of which are singletons. Sequencing was carried out using PBMCs or a T cell subset sorted from them (not recorded which). These receptors were obtained from a young man who had mild COVID-19 (a few samples of this study predate the infection). Cell type and time point are not known.

This sequence joins TRBV11-2 and TRBJ2-4; D tentatively fits TRBD1 or TRBD2 (5 bases each). This CDR3 is 19 amino acids long. V was pared by 3 bases and J by 1 base, with 22 bases between. CDR1 SGHAT and CDR2 FQNNGV come from the germline V gene. The CDR3 here is CASSFSISGTGMAKNIQYF. The CDR3 nucleotides are TGTGCCAGCAGCTTTTCAATCTCCGGGACGGGCATGGCCAAAAACATTCAGTACTTC.

This clonotype was seen more than once but under ten times. J is TRBJ1-6 and V is TRBV7-9, with D maybe TRBD1 (6 bases). The germline V gene has CDR1 SEHNR and CDR2 FQNEAQ (reference sequence). Trimming left V 5 bases short and J 4 bases short, with 12 bases between. The CDR3 length is 15 residues. The CDR3 loop reads CASSTGHQYNSPLHF. The CDR3 region has the DNA TGTGCCAGCAGCACGGGACATCAGTATAATTCACCCCTCCACTTT. Based on the CDR3 plus reference TRBV7-9 and TRBJ1-6, the full variable domain is DTGVSQNPRHKITKRGQNVTFRCDPISEHNRLYWYRQTLGQGPEFLTYFQNEAQLEKSRLLSDRFSAERPKGSFSTLEIQRTEQGDSAMYLCASSTGHQYNSPLHFGNGTRLTVT.

There are a few counts of this clonotype. This chain uses TRBV27 with TRBJ2-3, with a weak D call TRBD1 (6 bases). This CDR3 region has 16 residues. Germline loops: CDR1 MNHEY, CDR2 SMNVEV (reference sequence). Trimming removed 0 bases at V and 4 bases at J, with 14 bases between. The CDR3 sequence: CASSLSVGAVADTQYF. The CDR3 DNA is TGTGCCAGCAGTTTATCAGTGGGGGCCGTAGCAGATACGCAGTATTTT.

The V gene is TRBV6-5, the J gene TRBJ1-1; D is undetermined. The CDR3 has 14 amino acids. The ends were cut back, 3 bases at V and 3 bases at J, with 11 bases in the middle. From germline, CDR1 is MNHEY and CDR2 SVGAGI. DNA for the CDR3: TGTGCCAGCAGTTATGGATGGGGAGACACTGAAGCTTTCTTT. It encodes CASSYGWGDTEAFF.

The J gene is TRBJ1-1, the V gene TRBV5-6; D is uncertain. Germline assignment: CDR1 SGHDT and CDR2 YYEEEE. V shed 5 bases and J shed 1 base, with 9 bases lying between them. CDR3 length equals 13 residues. This chain's CDR3 is CASRPTENTEAFF. In DNA, the CDR3 is TGTGCCAGCAGGCCAACAGAGAACACTGAAGCTTTCTTT.

This clonotype has just a few counts. The chain joins TRBV29-1 to TRBJ1-2; TRBD1 is a possible D gene (5 bases). Deletions cut 0 bases from V and 3 bases from J, with 14 bases between. The CDR3 runs to 15 residues. Germline V gives CDR1 SQVTM, CDR2 ANQGSEA. The CDR3 reads CSVEDGGTDYYGYTF. DNA for the CDR3: TGCAGCGTTGAAGATGGAGGGACGGACTACTATGGCTACACCTTC. Using reference TRBV29-1 and TRBJ1-2 for the parts outside the CDR3, the full variable domain is SAVISQKPSRDICQRGTSLTIQCQVDSQVTMMFWYRQQPGQSLTLIATANQGSEATYESGFVIDKFPISRPNLTFSTLTVSNMSPEDSSIYLCSVEDGGTDYYGYTFGSGTRLTVV.

This clonotype has a count of ten or more. The chain uses TRBV3-1 and TRBJ2-1, with D maybe TRBD2 (5 bases). Per germline, CDR1 LGHDT and CDR2 YNNKEL (reference sequence). V lost 1 base and J lost 6, with 10 bases in between. This CDR3 is built from 14 residues. CDR3 amino acids: CASSQGLEGNEQFF. In DNA, the CDR3 is TGTGCCAGCAGCCAAGGGCTAGAGGGCAATGAGCAGTTCTTC.

There are many counts of this clonotype. CDR3 coding DNA: TGTGCCAGCAGCTTCGAAGGTCGGACAGATACGCAGTATTTT. Residues: CASSFEGRTDTQYF. The V gene is TRBV11-1, the J gene TRBJ2-3; D is uncertain. The CDR3 length is 14 residues. Between the trimmed V and J ends, which lost 3 bases and 3 bases, there was a span of 10 bases. The germline V gene has CDR1 SGHAT and CDR2 FQDESV (reference sequence). The full variable domain, completed using reference TRBV11-1 and TRBJ2-3, is EAEVAQSPRYKITEKSQAVAFWCDPISGHATLYWYRQILGQGPELLVQFQDESVVDDSQLPKDRFSAERLKGVDSTLKIQPAELGDSAMYLCASSFEGRTDTQYFGPGTRLTVL.